This TCR beta chain is from a study of Graves' ophthalmopathy and Graves' hyperthyroidism. The CDR3 totals 11 residues. Trimming took 2 bases from V and 8 from J, leaving 6 bases between them. Per the germline V gene, CDR1 is SNHLY and CDR2 is FYNNEI. This clonotype was seen ten or more times. Donors with ophthalmopathy: moderate-to-severe activity, CAS ≥3, NOSPECS ≥4, duration under 3 months. Using RNA transcripts, the TCR beta CDR3 regions were amplified. The workflow started with a first-round RT-PCR run with HTBI primers and then moved on to a second-round multiplex PCR. One entry per CDR3 protein, called by TCRdb with MiXCR from the multiplex PCR reads. The sample shows hundreds of thousands of distinct CDR3 sequences, just over 40% of them seen only once.

This TCR was sampled from an adult man with Graves' ophthalmopathy. Sequences were obtained from peripheral blood. V and J are TRBV2 and TRBJ1-2; D ambiguous. The CDR3 DNA follows: TGTGCCAGCAGTGAAAGTTACGGCTACACCTTC. Protein sequence: CASSESYGYTF.